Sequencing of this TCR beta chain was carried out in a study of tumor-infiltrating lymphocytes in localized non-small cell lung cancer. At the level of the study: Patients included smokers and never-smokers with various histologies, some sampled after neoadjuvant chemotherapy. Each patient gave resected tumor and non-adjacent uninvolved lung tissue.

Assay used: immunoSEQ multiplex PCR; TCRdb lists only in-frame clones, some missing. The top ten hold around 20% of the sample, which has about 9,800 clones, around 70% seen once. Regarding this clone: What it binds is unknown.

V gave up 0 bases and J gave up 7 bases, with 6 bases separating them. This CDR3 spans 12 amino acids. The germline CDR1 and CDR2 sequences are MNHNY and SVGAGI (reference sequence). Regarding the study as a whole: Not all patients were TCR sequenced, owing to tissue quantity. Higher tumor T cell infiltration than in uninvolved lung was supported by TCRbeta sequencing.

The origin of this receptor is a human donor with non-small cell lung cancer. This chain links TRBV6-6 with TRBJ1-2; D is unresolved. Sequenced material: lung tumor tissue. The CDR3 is CASSYSAIGYTF. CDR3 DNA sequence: TGTGCCAGCAGTTACTCGGCCATTGGCTACACCTTC.